These 2 T cell receptor beta chains originate from one sample sequenced in a study of CD8+ T cells in alopecia areata. The treatment here: oral pan-JAK inhibitor, 5-10 mg twice daily. RNA, once extracted, was reverse transcribed into cDNA for use as the sequencing template. TCRdb's copy holds only in-frame clones and misses some; the assay was immunoSEQ multiplex PCR. The sample lists about 190,000 clones, 60% occurring once. The specimen was CD4+ T cells sorted from blood, collected at week 4, from a patient treated with tofacitinib. Receptors were obtained from a human donor with alopecia areata.

This chain connects TRBV11-2 to TRBJ2-5, with D possibly being TRBD1 or TRBD2 (5 bases each). Trimming removed 4 bases at V and 5 bases at J, with 17 bases between. The CDR3 consists of 15 residues. Germline-derived CDR1 and CDR2 are SGHAT and FQNNGV. In DNA, the CDR3 is TGTGCCAGCAGCTCCCGGGACCATATAAAGGAGACCCAGTACTTC. Protein product: CASSSRDHIKETQYF.

This chain uses TRBV30 with TRBJ1-2; D uncertain. This CDR3 comprises 12 residues. V was trimmed by 5 bases and J by 4 bases, leaving 11 bases between them. Germline V gene sequence: CDR1 GTSNPN, CDR2 SVGIG (reference sequence). CDR3 region: CAWGQRAYGYTF. The CDR3 region has the DNA TGTGCCTGGGGCCAGAGGGCCTATGGCTACACCTTC.